One sample yielded the 7 T cell receptor beta chains listed below, sequenced in a study of CD8 T cells in ankylosing spondylitis. Each CDR3 protein gets one entry after TCRdb re-called the 5' RACE reads with MiXCR. The table records 400,000 or so distinct CDR3 sequences, approximately 26% of them present only once. Whole-study findings and limits: In ankylosing spondylitis blood, a motif of fewer than 10 highly homologous TCR beta variants appeared characteristic.

Antigens of these TCRs are unknown. What was sequenced was blood, either unsorted or a sorted T cell fraction (not recorded which). The receptor set was obtained from a male donor with ankylosing spondylitis.

This clonotype was seen a handful of times. The CDR3 reads CASSQTVNYGYTF. CDR3 DNA sequence: TGTGCCAGCAGTCAGACAGTGAACTATGGCTACACCTTC. The chain links TRBV12-3 or TRBV12-4 to TRBJ1-2, with D possibly being TRBD1 (5 bases). CDR3 length: 13 residues. V was clipped by 5 bases and J by 2 bases, with 9 bases between them.

The chain links TRBV3-1 to TRBJ2-7; D is perhaps TRBD2 (5 bases). This CDR3 contains 14 residues. Trimming removed 7 bases from V and 9 bases from J, with 22 bases in between. Germline CDR1 reads LGHDT; CDR2 reads YNNKEL (reference sequence). CDR3 amino acids: CASNSGATSSGQYF. The CDR3 bases are TGTGCCAGCAATTCAGGAGCTACGAGCAGCGGGCAGTACTTC.

This clonotype came up a few times. The chain has TRBV28 and TRBJ2-7, with D possibly matching TRBD2 (6 bases). V shed 5 bases and J shed 3 bases, with 8 bases lying between them. Per the germline V gene, CDR1 is MDHEN and CDR2 is SYDVKM. This CDR3 is 12 amino acids long. As DNA, the CDR3 is TGTGCCAGCAGTCGGGAGATCTACGAGCAGTACGTC. It yields the protein CASSREIYEQYV.

The chain couples TRBV4-2 to TRBJ2-1, with a tentative D call TRBD2 (6 bases). Germline loops: CDR1 LGHNA, CDR2 YNFKEQ. V lost 10 bases and J lost 6, with 13 bases in between. CDR3 size: 12 residues. The DNA for the CDR3 is TGTGCCACCTCGGGGGAGGTCAATGAGCAGTTCTTC. Amino acids: CATSGEVNEQFF.

The gene calls are TRBV5-1 and TRBJ2-1; the D gene is possibly TRBD1 (7 bases). Trimming shortened V by 5 bases and J by 12 bases, and 15 bases separated the two germline ends. CDR1 SGHRS and CDR2 YFSETQ come from the germline V gene. The CDR3 contains 12 residues. The CDR3 is CASSFGQEGQFF. As DNA, the CDR3 is TGCGCCAGCAGTTTCGGACAGGAGGGGCAGTTCTTC.

The chain recombines TRBV5-1 with TRBJ2-1; D could derive from TRBD1 or TRBD2 (6 bases each). Germline-derived CDR1 and CDR2 are SGHRS and YFSETQ. V shed 0 bases and J shed 0 bases, with 13 bases lying between them. The CDR3 length is 17 residues. CDR3 residues: CASSLVSGGFSYNEQFF. CDR3 nucleotides: TGCGCCAGCAGCTTGGTGTCCGGGGGCTTCTCCTACAATGAGCAGTTCTTC.

This clonotype turned up a few times. This chain joins TRBV11-2 and TRBJ2-1; 14 nucleotides align to TRBD2. Trimming removed 5 bases from V and 0 bases from J; junction bases left unmatched: 6. CDR3 size: 18 residues. Germline V CDR1 and CDR2: SGHAT, FQNNGV. CDR3 in amino acids: CASSPGLAGAGSYNEQFF. The CDR3 DNA reads TGTGCCAGCAGCCCGGGACTAGCGGGAGCGGGCTCCTACAATGAGCAGTTCTTC.